This T cell receptor beta chain came from a study of chemoradiotherapy in HPV16-positive cancers. Study as a whole: Functional T-cell assays on a couple of HPV16-positive patients' cells defined candidate HPV-specific clones and common TCR motifs. Study-wide findings and caveats: Functional assays defining HPV-specific T cells used only a couple of HPV16-positive patients. Candidate HPV-specific clones and E7-related TCR motifs grew in tumor during treatment.

The V end lost 1 base, the J end lost 0 bases, and 15 bases lay between the germline ends. The CDR3 totals 17 residues. Germline-derived CDR1 and CDR2 are MGHRA and YSYEKL. Samples were taken several times over chemoradiotherapy. Sequenced by immunoSEQ multiplex PCR; TCRdb stores in-frame clones only, minus some. The data contain approximately 16,000 clones, 80% to 90% of them seen just once; the ten biggest clones take up 3.5%. This clone was seen a single time. The antigen is undetermined. J is TRBJ1-1 and V is TRBV4-1; D is ambiguous. This receptor was taken from a human donor with HPV-associated anogenital cancer. Sequencing used blood, obtained from a patient who underwent chemoradiotherapy. This CDR3 is CASSQVDLGFMNTEAFF. The CDR3 DNA sequence: TGCGCCAGCAGCCAAGTGGACCTGGGATTCATGAACACTGAAGCTTTCTTT.